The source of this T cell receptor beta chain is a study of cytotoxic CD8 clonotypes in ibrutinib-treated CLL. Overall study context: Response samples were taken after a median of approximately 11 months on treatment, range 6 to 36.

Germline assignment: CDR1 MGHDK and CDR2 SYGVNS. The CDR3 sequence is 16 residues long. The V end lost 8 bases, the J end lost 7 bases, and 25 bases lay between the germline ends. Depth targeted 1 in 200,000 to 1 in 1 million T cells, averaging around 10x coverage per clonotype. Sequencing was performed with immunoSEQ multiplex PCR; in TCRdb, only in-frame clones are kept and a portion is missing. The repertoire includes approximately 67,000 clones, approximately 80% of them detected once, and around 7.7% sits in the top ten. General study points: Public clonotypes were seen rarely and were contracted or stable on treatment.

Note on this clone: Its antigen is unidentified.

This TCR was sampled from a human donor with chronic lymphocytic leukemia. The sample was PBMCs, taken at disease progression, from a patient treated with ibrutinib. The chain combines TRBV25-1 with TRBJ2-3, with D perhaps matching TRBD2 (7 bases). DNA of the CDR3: TGTGCCAGCTCCCCGAGGGGGGGGGCCGATCGCTATACGCAGTATTTT. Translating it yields CASSPRGGADRYTQYF.